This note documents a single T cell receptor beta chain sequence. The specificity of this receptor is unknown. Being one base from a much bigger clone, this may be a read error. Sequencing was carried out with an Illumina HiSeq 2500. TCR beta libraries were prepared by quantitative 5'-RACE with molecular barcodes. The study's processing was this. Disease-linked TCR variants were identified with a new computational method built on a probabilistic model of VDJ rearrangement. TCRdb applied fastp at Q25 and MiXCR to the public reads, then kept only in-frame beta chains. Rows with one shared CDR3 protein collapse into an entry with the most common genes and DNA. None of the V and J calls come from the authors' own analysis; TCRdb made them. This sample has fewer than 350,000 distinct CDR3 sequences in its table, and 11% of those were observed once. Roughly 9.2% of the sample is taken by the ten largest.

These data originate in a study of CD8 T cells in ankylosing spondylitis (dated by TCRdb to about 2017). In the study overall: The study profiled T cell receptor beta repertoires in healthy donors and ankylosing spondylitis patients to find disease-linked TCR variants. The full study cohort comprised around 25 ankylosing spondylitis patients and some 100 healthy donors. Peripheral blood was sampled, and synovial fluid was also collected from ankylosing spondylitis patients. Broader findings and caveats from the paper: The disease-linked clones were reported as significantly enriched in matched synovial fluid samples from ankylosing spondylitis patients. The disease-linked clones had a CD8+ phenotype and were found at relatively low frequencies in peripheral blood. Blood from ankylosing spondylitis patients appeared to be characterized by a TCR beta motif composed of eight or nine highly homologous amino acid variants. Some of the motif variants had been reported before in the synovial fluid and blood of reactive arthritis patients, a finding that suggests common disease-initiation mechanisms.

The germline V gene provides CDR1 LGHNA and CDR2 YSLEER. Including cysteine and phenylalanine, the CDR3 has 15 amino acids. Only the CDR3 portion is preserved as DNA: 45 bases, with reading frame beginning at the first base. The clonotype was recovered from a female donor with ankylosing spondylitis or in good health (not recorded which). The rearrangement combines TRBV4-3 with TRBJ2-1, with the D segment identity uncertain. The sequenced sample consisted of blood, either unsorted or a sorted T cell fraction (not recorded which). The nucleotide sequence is TGCGCCAGCAGCCAAGATCCCGACTCGTACAATGACCAGTTCTTC. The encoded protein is CASSQDPDSYNDQFF.